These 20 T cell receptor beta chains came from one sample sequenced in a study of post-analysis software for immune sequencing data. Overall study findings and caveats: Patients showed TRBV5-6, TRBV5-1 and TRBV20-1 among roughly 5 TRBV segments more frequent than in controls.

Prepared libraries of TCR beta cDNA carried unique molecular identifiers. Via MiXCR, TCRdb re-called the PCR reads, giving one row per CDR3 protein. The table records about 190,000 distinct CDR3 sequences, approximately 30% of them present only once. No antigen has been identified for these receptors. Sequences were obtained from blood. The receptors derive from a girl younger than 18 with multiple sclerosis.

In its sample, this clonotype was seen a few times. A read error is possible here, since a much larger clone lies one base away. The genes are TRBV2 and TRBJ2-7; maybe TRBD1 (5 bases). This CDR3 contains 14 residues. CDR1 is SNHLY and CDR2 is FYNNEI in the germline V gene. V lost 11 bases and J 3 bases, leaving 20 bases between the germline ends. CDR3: CAASTDKFFYEQYF. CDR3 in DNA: TGTGCCGCCTCAACGGACAAGTTCTTCTACGAGCAGTACTTC.

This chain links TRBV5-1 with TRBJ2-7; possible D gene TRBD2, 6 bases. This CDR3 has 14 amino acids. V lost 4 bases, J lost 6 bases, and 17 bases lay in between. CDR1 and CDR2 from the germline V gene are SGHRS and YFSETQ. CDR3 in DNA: TGCGCCAGCAGCCCGCGGGACGGCCAGCGCGAGCAGTACTTC. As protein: CASSPRDGQREQYF.

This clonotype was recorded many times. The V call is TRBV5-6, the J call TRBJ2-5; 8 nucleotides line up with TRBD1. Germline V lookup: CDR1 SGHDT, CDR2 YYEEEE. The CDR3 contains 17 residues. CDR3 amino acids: CASEPLGGRGLQETQYF. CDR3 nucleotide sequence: TGTGCATCGGAACCCCTAGGGGGCAGGGGGCTGCAGGAGACCCAGTACTTC.

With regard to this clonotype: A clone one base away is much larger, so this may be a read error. CDR3 coding DNA: TGTGCCAGCAGTTATTGGGGGGAAAGCCCCTACAATGAGCAGTTCTTC. Protein sequence: CASSYWGESPYNEQFF. The V gene is TRBV6-5, the J gene TRBJ2-1, with D perhaps TRBD2 (6 bases). Germline CDR1 is MNHEY and CDR2 is SVGAGI. The CDR3 consists of 16 residues. V lost 3 bases to trimming and J lost 2 bases, with 14 bases between them.

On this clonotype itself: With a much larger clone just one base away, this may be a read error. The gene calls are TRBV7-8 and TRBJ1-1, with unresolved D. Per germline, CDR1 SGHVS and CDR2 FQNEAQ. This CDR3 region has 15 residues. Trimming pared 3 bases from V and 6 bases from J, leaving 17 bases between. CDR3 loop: CASSFQDLASAEAFF. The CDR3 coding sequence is TGTGCCAGCAGCTTTCAGGACTTAGCGTCGGCTGAAGCTTTCTTT.

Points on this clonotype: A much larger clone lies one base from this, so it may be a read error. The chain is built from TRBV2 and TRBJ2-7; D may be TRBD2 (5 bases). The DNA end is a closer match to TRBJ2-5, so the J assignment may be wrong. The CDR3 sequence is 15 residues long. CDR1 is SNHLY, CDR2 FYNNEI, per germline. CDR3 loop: CASVPSTSGRETQYF. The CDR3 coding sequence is TGTGCCAGCGTCCCTTCAACAAGCGGTAGGGAGACCCAGTACTTC.

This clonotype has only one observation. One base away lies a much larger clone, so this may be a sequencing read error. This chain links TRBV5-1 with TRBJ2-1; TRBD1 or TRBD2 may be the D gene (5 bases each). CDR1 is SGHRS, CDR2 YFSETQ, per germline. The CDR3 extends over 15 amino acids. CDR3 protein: CASSLGDSDYNEQVF. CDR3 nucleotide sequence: TGCGCCAGCAGCTTGGGCGACAGCGACTACAATGAGCAGGTCTTC.

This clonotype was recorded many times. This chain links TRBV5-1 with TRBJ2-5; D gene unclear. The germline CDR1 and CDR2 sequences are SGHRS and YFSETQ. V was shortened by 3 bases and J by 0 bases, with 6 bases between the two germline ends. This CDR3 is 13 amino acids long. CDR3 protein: CASSSSDQETQYF. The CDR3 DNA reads TGCGCCAGCAGCTCGAGCGACCAAGAGACCCAGTACTTC.

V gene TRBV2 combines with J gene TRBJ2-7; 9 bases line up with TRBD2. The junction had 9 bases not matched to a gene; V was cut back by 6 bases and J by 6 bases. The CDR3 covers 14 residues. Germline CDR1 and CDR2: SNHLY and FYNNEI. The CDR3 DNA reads TGTGCCAGCAGAGGGACTAGCTCCTCCCGCGAGCAGTACTTC. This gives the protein CASRGTSSSREQYF. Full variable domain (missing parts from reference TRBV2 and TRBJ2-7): EPEVTQTPSHQVTQMGQEVILRCVPISNHLYFYWYRQILGQKVEFLVSFYNNEISEKSEIFDDQFSVERPDGSNFTLKIRSTKLEDSAMYFCASRGTSSSREQYFGPGTRLTVT.

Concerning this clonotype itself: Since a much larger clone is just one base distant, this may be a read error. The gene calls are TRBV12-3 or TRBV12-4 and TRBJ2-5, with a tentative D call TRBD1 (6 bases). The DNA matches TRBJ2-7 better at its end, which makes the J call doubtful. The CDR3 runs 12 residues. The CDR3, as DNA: TGTGCCAGCAGGATAGACAGGTACGAGCAGTACTTC. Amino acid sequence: CASRIDRYEQYF.

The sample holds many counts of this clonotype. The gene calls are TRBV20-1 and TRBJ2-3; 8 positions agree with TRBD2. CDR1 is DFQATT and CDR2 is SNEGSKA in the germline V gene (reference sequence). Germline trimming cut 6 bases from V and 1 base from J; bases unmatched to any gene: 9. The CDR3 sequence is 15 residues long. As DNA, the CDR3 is TGCAGTGCACCCTCGGGGGGGGCCCGCACAGATACGCAGTATTTT. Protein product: CSAPSGGARTDTQYF.

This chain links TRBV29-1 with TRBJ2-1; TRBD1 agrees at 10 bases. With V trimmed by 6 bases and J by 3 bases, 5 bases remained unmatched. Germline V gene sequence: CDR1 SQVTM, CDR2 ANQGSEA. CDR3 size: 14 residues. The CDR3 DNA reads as TGCAGCGTCCAGAGGGACAGGGGCTACAATGAGCAGTTCTTC. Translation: CSVQRDRGYNEQFF.

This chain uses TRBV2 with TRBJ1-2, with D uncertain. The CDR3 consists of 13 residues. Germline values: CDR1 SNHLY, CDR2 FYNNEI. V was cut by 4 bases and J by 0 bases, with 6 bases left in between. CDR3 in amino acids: CASSVQTNYGYTF. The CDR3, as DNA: TGTGCCAGCAGTGTACAGACTAACTATGGCTACACCTTC.

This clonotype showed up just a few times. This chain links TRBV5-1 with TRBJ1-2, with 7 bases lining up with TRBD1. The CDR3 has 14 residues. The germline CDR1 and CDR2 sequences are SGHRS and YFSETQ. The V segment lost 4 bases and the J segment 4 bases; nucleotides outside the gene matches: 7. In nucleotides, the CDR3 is TGCGCCAGCAGCGTGACAGGGAATCTCTATGGCTACACCTTC. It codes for CASSVTGNLYGYTF.

The CDR3: CSAREGGAEEKLFF. CDR3 DNA: TGCAGTGCTAGAGAAGGAGGGGCGGAAGAAAAACTGTTTTTT. J is TRBJ1-4 and V is TRBV20-1; D possibly corresponds to TRBD1 (5 bases). The V end lost 0 bases, the J end lost 8 bases, and 13 bases lay between the germline ends. In germline, CDR1 is DFQATT, CDR2 SNEGSKA (reference sequence). The CDR3 contains 14 residues.

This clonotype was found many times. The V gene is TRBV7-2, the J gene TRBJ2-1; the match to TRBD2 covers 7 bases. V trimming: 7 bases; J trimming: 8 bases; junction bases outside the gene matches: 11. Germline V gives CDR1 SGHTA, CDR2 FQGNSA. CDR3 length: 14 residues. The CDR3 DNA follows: TGTGCCAGCACCCCCGGAGGTAGCGGGTATGAGCAGTTCTTC. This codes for CASTPGGSGYEQFF.

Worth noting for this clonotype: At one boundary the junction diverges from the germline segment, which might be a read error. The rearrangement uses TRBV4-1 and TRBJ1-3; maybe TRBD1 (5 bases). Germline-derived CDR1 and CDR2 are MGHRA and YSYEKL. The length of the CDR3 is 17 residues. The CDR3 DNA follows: TGCGCCAGCAGCGAAGACCCGCCCGGGGCCCCCAGGAACACCATATATTTT. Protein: CASSEDPPGAPRNTIYF.

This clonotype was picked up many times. CDR3 DNA: TGCGCCAGCAGCCTCTGGGACCAAGAGACCCAGTACTTC. Translated, it gives CASSLWDQETQYF. J is TRBJ2-5 and V is TRBV4-1; no firm D call. The germline CDR1 and CDR2 sequences are MGHRA and YSYEKL. Trimming left V 4 bases short and J 0 bases short, with 6 bases between. CDR3 length: 13 amino acids.

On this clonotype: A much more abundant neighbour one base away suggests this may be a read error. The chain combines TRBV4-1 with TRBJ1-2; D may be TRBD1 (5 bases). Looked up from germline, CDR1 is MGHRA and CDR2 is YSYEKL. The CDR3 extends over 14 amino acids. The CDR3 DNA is TGCGCCAGCAACCAAGATCAGGGCCCCTATGGCTACACCTTC. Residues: CASNQDQGPYGYTF.

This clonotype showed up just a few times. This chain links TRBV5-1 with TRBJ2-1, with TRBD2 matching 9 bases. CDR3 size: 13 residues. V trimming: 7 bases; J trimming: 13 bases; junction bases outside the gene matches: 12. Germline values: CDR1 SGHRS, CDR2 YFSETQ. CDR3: CASQTDLAGNQFF. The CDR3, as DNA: TGCGCCAGCCAGACTGACCTAGCGGGGAATCAGTTCTTC.